This paragraph reports one T cell receptor (beta chain). J gave up 5 bases and V 4 bases, and 6 bases lay outside the gene matches. The CDR3 is 14 amino acids. In germline, CDR1 is MGHDK, CDR2 SYGVNS. The sample is drawn from a study of T cell responses to AZD1222 COVID-19 vaccine. The data were produced by immunoSEQ multiplex PCR, yet TCRdb's version contains in-frame clones alone and is incomplete. The sample has around 69,000 clones, about four fifths seen once. The sequences come from peripheral blood, collected on day 0 of AZD1222 vaccination. The V and J genes are TRBV25-1 and TRBJ2-7, with 9 bases lining up with TRBD1. The TCR was taken from an adult in good health. CDR3 bases: TGTGCCAGCAGTGCTCCGGGACAGGGCAACGAGCAGTACTTC. Its translation is CASSAPGQGNEQYF.